This is a list of T cell receptor beta chains from one sample in a study of T cell repertoires in cytomegalovirus infection. No antigens are known for them. TCRdb re-called the reads through MiXCR, storing one row per CDR3 protein. The table shows 50,000 to 65,000 distinct CDR3 sequences, with about a fifth occurring only once. Sequences were derived from CD8+ T cells from cultured PBMCs, sampled from culture after CMV antigen stimulation. The receptors come from a human donor in good health (CMV status not recorded). Some clones in this sample may be carry-over from other donors' samples. Both conserved end residues are part of each CDR3. D genes are given only for firm matches. Some rows have no size entry. The others give once, few or many, or a class for an expanded clone.

-	-	TRBV4-1	12	TRBJ2-7	TGCGCCAGCAGCCCCCGTGGGGGCGAGCAGTACTTC	CASSPRGGEQYF
-	-	TRBV6-5	14	TRBJ1-1	TGTGCCAGCAGTTACCACCAAACGGGTGCTGAAGCTTTCTTT	CASSYHQTGAEAFF
-	-	TRBV19	13	TRBJ2-7	TGTGCCAGTAGTCAGGGGCCCACCTACGAGCAGTACTTC	CASSQGPTYEQYF
once	TRBD2	TRBV27	15	TRBJ2-7	TGTGCCAGCAGTCCATGGGGCGGGAGGGCTTACGAGCAGTACTTC	CASSPWGGRAYEQYF
few	-	TRBV7-2	14	TRBJ2-1	TGTGCCAGCAGCTTAGCGGGCGGGAACAATGAGCAGTTCTTC	CASSLAGGNNEQFF
many	-	TRBV7-3	12	TRBJ1-1	TGTGCCAGCAGCCCGGGAGGTACTGAAGCTTTCTTT	CASSPGGTEAFF
-	TRBD1	TRBV7-2	14	TRBJ1-2	TGTGCCAGCAGCTTGGGACAGGGGAACTATGGCTACACCTTC	CASSLGQGNYGYTF
-	-	TRBV11-2	15	TRBJ2-7	TGTGCCAGCAGCCCCGAAGAGTTTAAGGCCTACGAGCAGTACTTC	CASSPEEFKAYEQYF
-	-	TRBV7-2	14	TRBJ2-6	TGTGCCAGCAGCCGCGGGGCTGGGGCCAACGGCCTGACTTTC	CASSRGAGANGLTF
-	-	TRBV7-9	17	TRBJ1-1	TGTGCCAGCACCTCGGTGGGGAACAGTTACGGGAACACTGAAGCTTTCTTT	CASTSVGNSYGNTEAFF
many	TRBD2	TRBV7-6	16	TRBJ2-3	TGTGCCAGCAGCTTATTTATTGGAACTAGCGGGGATACGCAGTATTTT	CASSLFIGTSGDTQYF
few	-	TRBV27	15	TRBJ2-3	TGTGCCAGCAGTGGGGCGGCTCGTAGCACAGATACGCAGTATTTT	CASSGAARSTDTQYF
many	TRBD2	TRBV7-8	15	TRBJ2-1	TGTGCCAGCAGCTTGACTAGCGGGGGGGGCTATGAGCAGTTCTTC	CASSLTSGGGYEQFF
-	TRBD2	TRBV29-1	16	TRBJ2-1	TGCAGCGTCGATAGTTTAGCGGGAGGGAGTTACAATGAGCAGTTCTTC	CSVDSLAGGSYNEQFF
few	-	TRBV7-2	17	TRBJ2-5	TGTGCCAGCAGCTCGTTTACTAGGTTGACCAATGAAGAGACCCAGTACTTC	CASSSFTRLTNEETQYF
-	TRBD1	TRBV20-1	16	TRBJ1-1	TGCAGTGCCCCCTCCCCAGGGGGCCATATGAACACTGAAGCTTTCTTT	CSAPSPGGHMNTEAFF
few	TRBD2	TRBV4-1	15	TRBJ2-1	TGCGCCAGCAGCCATGGGACTAATACCTACAATGAGCAGTTCTTC	CASSHGTNTYNEQFF
-	-	TRBV6-8	14	TRBJ1-3	TGTGCCAGCATTATCGGGACGGCTGGAAACACCATATATTTT	CASIIGTAGNTIYF
once	-	TRBV12-5	17	TRBJ2-7	TGTGCTAGTGGTTTGGTCCTTACAGGGTCGCAGACGGGCGAGCAGTACTTC	CASGLVLTGSQTGEQYF
-	TRBD2	TRBV7-2	21	TRBJ2-1	TGTGCCAGCAGCCTGAGATTGATTAATCCGACCCTAGCGGGAGGGCGTGGTGAGCAGTTCTTC	CASSLRLINPTLAGGRGEQFF
few	-	TRBV6-2/TRBV6-3	14	TRBJ1-4	TGTGCCAGCAGTTACTCGATACGGAATGAAAAACTGTTTTTT	CASSYSIRNEKLFF
-	-	TRBV27	16	TRBJ2-5	TGTGCCAGCAGCGACGAAGTGGGGGCTACTCAAGAGACCCAGTACTTC	CASSDEVGATQETQYF
-	-	TRBV20-1	15	TRBJ1-1	TGCAGTGCTACAGGAGCCGTCGCCACCATCGGTGAAGCTTTCTTT	CSATGAVATIGEAFF
few	TRBD2	TRBV12-3/TRBV12-4	15	TRBJ2-1	TGTGCCAGCAGTGGGACTAGCGGGGGGGCCAATGAGCAGTTCTTC	CASSGTSGGANEQFF
-	TRBD2	TRBV7-9	14	TRBJ2-1	TGTGCCAGCCGTAGCGGGGGGCGAGACAATGAGCAGTTCTTC	CASRSGGRDNEQFF
-	-	TRBV6-6	13	TRBJ1-4	TGTGCCAGCAGTACAGATTCGAATGAAAAACTGTTTTTT	CASSTDSNEKLFF
many	-	TRBV7-2	14	TRBJ1-1	TGTGCCAGCAGCTTAACCCATTCGAACACTGAAGCTTTCTTT	CASSLTHSNTEAFF
-	TRBD1	TRBV7-9	17	TRBJ1-2	TGTGCCAGCAATCGCCCGGGACAGGGTGACGAGGACTATGGCTACACCTTC	CASNRPGQGDEDYGYTF
-	-	TRBV5-6	13	TRBJ2-1	TGTGCCAGCAGCTTGAGGGGGGACAATGAGCAGTTCTTC	CASSLRGDNEQFF
-	-	TRBV7-9	12	TRBJ2-7	TGTGCCAGCAGCACCCTCTCCTACGAGCAGTACTTC	CASSTLSYEQYF
-	-	TRBV5-3	15	TRBJ2-1	TGTGCCAGCAGCTTGGACTACCTAAGCTACAATGAGCAGTTCTTC	CASSLDYLSYNEQFF
many	-	TRBV4-1	14	TRBJ2-7	TGCGCCAGCAGCCAAGATCCGAGTCCCAACGAGCAGTACTTC	CASSQDPSPNEQYF
few	TRBD1	TRBV6-6	15	TRBJ1-1	TGTGCCAGCAGAAACACAGCAACAGGGGGGACTGAAGCTTTCTTT	CASRNTATGGTEAFF
-	-	TRBV6-1	14	TRBJ2-7	TGTGCCAGCACCCCATTCGCAGGGCCCCACGAGCAGTACTTC	CASTPFAGPHEQYF
-	-	TRBV6-2/TRBV6-3	13	TRBJ1-5	TGTGCCAGCAGTTATTCGAGCAATCAGCCCCAGCATTTT	CASSYSSNQPQHF
many	TRBD1	TRBV10-3	15	TRBJ1-1	TGTGCCACGGGGGACAGATCCAATCTACCCGGTGAAGCTTTCTTT	CATGDRSNLPGEAFF
few	-	TRBV7-2	15	TRBJ2-1	TGTGCCAGCAGCTTAGCTACAGGAAGCTACAATGAGCAGTTCTTC	CASSLATGSYNEQFF
-	-	TRBV4-2	16	TRBJ2-6	TGTGCCAGCAGCCAAGATACTAGCTCTGGGGCCAACGTCCTGACTTTC	CASSQDTSSGANVLTF
-	-	TRBV4-1	13	TRBJ2-7	TGCGCCAGCAGCCAGATTGTCGGCTACGAGCAGTACTTC	CASSQIVGYEQYF
-	-	TRBV7-9	13	TRBJ2-1	TGTGCCAGCAGCACCCGTTCCGACAATGAGCAGTTCTTC	CASSTRSDNEQFF
-	-	TRBV7-2	14	TRBJ1-1	TGTGCCAGCAGGTCCCTAGACCGAAAGTCTGAAGCTTTCTTT	CASRSLDRKSEAFF
-	TRBD1	TRBV7-2	19	TRBJ2-6	TGTGCCAGCAGCTTAGCCCGGACAGGGGGCTGGGTCGGGGCCAACGTCCTGACTTTC	CASSLARTGGWVGANVLTF
-	TRBD1	TRBV27	14	TRBJ2-3	TGTGCCAGCAGTTCCTGGACAGGGCAAGATACGCAGTATTTT	CASSSWTGQDTQYF
-	TRBD1	TRBV19	16	TRBJ1-1	TGTGCCAGTAGTGTATGGACAGGGGTCCTGAACACTGAAGCTTTCTTT	CASSVWTGVLNTEAFF
few	-	TRBV20-1	16	TRBJ2-1	TGCAGTGCAAGAGTCTTGACAGCAACCCCCTACAATGAGCAGTTCTTC	CSARVLTATPYNEQFF
few	TRBD2	TRBV19	11	TRBJ2-1	TGTGCCAGCCGCGGGGGCAATGAGCAGTTCTTC	CASRGGNEQFF
many	-	TRBV7-9	15	TRBJ2-1	TGTGCCAGCAGGATCGGAGGAAGCTCCTACAATGAGCAGTTCTTC	CASRIGGSSYNEQFF
-	TRBD2	TRBV7-8	16	TRBJ2-1	TGTGCCAGCAGCCTCTCACCGGGACTAGGTGCCAATGAGCAGTTCTTC	CASSLSPGLGANEQFF
-	TRBD2	TRBV7-6	14	TRBJ2-7	TGTGCCAGCAGCCCCGCTAGCGGGAGTTACGAGCAGTACTTC	CASSPASGSYEQYF
few	-	TRBV11-1	12	TRBJ1-1	TGTGCCAGCAGCCCCCGCGACACTGAAGCTTTCTTT	CASSPRDTEAFF
-	TRBD1	TRBV12-3/TRBV12-4	13	TRBJ1-2	TGTGCCAGCAGTCCCGGGACAGGGCATGGCTACACCTTC	CASSPGTGHGYTF
few	TRBD2	TRBV29-1	14	TRBJ2-1	TGCAGCGTTGCACTAGCGGGGGGGTTTAATGAGCAGTTCTTC	CSVALAGGFNEQFF
few	-	TRBV7-9	15	TRBJ2-1	TGTGCCAGCAGCTTAGAAAGGGTGGTAGCCGGTGAGCAGTTCTTC	CASSLERVVAGEQFF
-	-	TRBV7-2	14	TRBJ1-5	TGTGCCAGCAGTCGAGGGGGGTACAATCAGCCCCAGCATTTT	CASSRGGYNQPQHF
-	TRBD1	TRBV7-8	21	TRBJ2-1	TGTGCCAGCAGCCCCCGATGGGACAGGGATGAGGTTTTTGCGTCCTACAATGAGCAGTTCTTC	CASSPRWDRDEVFASYNEQFF